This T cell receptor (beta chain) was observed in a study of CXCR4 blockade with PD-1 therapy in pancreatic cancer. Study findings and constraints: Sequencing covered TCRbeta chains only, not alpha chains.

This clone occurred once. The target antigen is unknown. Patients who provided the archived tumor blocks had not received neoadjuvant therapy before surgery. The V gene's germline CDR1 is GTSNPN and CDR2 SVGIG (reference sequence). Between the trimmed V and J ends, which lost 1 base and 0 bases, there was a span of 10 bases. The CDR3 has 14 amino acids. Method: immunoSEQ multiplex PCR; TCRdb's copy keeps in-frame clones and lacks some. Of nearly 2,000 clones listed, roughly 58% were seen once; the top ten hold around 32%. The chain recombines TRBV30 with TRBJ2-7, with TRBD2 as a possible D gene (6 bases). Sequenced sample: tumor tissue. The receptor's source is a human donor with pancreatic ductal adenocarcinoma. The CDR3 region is CAWSGGGASYEQYF. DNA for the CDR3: TGTGCCTGGAGTGGCGGCGGGGCCTCCTACGAGCAGTACTTC.